These T cell receptor beta chains were read from a single sample in a study of blood T cells in healthy people across ages. TCRdb fed the 5' RACE reads into MiXCR, producing one record per CDR3 protein. The sample includes about 1,500,000 distinct CDR3 sequences, 28% of them seen just once. The sequencing input was blood. The source of these receptors is a woman aged 25 to 39 in good health. CDR3s include the opening cysteine and the closing phenylalanine or tryptophan. A D gene is named only where the DNA matches it firmly. Not all rows give a size; the values are once, few, many and, for expanded clones, a class.

j_call | v_call | clone_size | d_call | cdr3_aa | cdr3_nt
TRBJ2-3 | TRBV7-9 | many | TRBD2 | CASSWGLAGATDTQYF | TGTGCCAGCAGCTGGGGACTAGCGGGAGCAACAGATACGCAGTATTTT
TRBJ2-3 | TRBV29-1 | many | - | CSVEVRITDTQYF | TGCAGCGTCGAAGTGCGGATCACAGATACGCAGTATTTT
TRBJ1-1 | TRBV5-1 | - | TRBD1 | CASSLVEGAVTEAFF | TGCGCCAGCAGCTTGGTAGAGGGGGCAGTCACTGAAGCTTTCTTT
TRBJ2-5 | TRBV20-1 | few | - | CSALEGGETQYF | TGCAGTGCTCTGGAGGGTGGCGAGACCCAGTACTTC
TRBJ1-1 | TRBV11-1 | few | - | CASSATRTEAFF | TGTGCCAGCAGCGCCACCCGAACTGAAGCTTTCTTT
TRBJ1-5 | TRBV5-6 | few | - | CASSLAQVNQPQHF | TGTGCCAGCAGCTTGGCGCAGGTTAATCAGCCCCAGCATTTT
TRBJ1-2 | TRBV20-1 | few | - | CSARDALGPLSNGYTF | TGCAGTGCTAGAGATGCGTTGGGACCGCTCTCCAATGGCTACACCTTC
TRBJ1-1 | TRBV20-1 | - | - | CSAKMNTEAFF | TGCAGTGCCAAAATGAACACTGAAGCTTTCTTT
TRBJ2-2 | TRBV20-1 | few | TRBD1 | CSAPDRVSGELFF | TGCAGTGCGCCCGACAGGGTCAGCGGGGAGCTGTTTTTT
TRBJ2-4 | TRBV7-9 | - | TRBD2 | CASSLAGLPGVQYF | TGTGCCAGCAGCCTAGCGGGACTTCCCGGCGTTCAGTACTTC